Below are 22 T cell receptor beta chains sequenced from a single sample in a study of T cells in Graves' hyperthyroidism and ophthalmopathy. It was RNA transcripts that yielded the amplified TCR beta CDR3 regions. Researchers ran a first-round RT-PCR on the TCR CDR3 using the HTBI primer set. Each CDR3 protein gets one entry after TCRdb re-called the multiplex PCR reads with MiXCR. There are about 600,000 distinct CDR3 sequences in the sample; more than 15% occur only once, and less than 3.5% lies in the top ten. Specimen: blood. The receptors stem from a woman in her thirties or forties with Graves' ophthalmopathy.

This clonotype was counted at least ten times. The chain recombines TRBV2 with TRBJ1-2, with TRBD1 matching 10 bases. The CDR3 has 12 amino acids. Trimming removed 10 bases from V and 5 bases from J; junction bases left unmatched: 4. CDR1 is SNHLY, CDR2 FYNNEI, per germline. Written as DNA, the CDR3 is TGTGCCATCACGGGACAGGGGTATGGCTACACCTTC. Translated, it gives CAITGQGYGYTF. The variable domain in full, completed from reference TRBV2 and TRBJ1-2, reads EPEVTQTPSHQVTQMGQEVILRCVPISNHLYFYWYRQILGQKVEFLVSFYNNEISEKSEIFDDQFSVERPDGSNFTLKIRSTKLEDSAMYFCAITGQGYGYTFGSGTRLTVV.

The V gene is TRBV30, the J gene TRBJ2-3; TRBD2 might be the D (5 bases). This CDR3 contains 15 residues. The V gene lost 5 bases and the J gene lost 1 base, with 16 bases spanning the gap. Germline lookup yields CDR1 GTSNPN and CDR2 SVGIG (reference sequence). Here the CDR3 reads CAWSNTLARTDTQYF. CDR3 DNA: TGTGCCTGGTCCAACACTCTAGCTCGCACAGATACGCAGTATTTT.

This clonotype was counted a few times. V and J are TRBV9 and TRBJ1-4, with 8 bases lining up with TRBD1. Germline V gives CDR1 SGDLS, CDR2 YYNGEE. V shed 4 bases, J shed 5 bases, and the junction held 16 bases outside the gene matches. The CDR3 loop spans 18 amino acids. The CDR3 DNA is TGTGCCAGCAGCACATCGACTGACAGGGGCGGGAGAAATGAAAAACTGTTTTTT. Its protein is CASSTSTDRGGRNEKLFF.

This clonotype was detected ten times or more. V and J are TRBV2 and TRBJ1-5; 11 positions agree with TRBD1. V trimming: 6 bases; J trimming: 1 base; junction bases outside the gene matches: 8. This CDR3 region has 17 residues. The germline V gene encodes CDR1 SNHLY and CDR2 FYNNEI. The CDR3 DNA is TGTGCCAGCAGGGCCGGGACAGGGGGTCGGAGCAATCAGCCCCAGCATTTT. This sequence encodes CASRAGTGGRSNQPQHF. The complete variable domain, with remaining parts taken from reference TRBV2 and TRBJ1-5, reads EPEVTQTPSHQVTQMGQEVILRCVPISNHLYFYWYRQILGQKVEFLVSFYNNEISEKSEIFDDQFSVERPDGSNFTLKIRSTKLEDSAMYFCASRAGTGGRSNQPQHFGDGTRLSIL.

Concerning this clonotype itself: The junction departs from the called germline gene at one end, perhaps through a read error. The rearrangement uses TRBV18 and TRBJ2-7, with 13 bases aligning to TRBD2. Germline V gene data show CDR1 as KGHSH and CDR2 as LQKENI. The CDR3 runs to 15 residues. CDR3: CVSSPRTSGSYEQYF. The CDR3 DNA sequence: TGTGTCAGCTCGCCTAGGACTAGCGGGAGTTACGAGCAGTACTTC. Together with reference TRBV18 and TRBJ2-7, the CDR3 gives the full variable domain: NAGVMQNPRHLVRRRGQEARLRCSPMKGHSHVYWYRQLPEEGLKFMVYLQKENIIDESGMPKERFSAEFPKEGPSILRIQQVVRGDSAAYFCVSSPRTSGSYEQYFGPGTRLTVT.

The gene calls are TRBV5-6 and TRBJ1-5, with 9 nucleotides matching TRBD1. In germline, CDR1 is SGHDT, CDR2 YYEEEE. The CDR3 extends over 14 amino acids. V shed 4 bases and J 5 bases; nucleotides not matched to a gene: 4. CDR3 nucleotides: TGTGCCAGCAGCCGGACAGGGGTGGATCAGCCCCAGCATTTT. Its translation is CASSRTGVDQPQHF.

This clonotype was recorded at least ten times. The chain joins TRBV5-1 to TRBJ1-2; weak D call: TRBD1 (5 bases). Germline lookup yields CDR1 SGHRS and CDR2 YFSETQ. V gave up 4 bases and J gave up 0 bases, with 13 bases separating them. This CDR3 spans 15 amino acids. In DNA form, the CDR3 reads TGCGCCAGCAGCGTCCAGGGTGACCCTAACTATGGCTACACCTTC. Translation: CASSVQGDPNYGYTF.

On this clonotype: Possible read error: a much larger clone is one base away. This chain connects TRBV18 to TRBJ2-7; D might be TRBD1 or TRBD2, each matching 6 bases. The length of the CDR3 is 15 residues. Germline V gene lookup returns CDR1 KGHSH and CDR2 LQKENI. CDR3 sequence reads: CASSPLQGRSSEQYF. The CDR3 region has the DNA TGTGCCAGCTCACCACTGCAGGGGAGGTCCTCCGAGCAGTACTTC.

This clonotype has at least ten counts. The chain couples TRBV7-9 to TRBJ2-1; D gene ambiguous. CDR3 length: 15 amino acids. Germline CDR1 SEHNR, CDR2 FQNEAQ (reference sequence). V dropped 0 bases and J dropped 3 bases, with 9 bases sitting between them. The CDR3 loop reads CASSLAQSFYNEQFF. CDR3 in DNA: TGTGCCAGCAGCTTAGCGCAAAGTTTCTACAATGAGCAGTTCTTC.

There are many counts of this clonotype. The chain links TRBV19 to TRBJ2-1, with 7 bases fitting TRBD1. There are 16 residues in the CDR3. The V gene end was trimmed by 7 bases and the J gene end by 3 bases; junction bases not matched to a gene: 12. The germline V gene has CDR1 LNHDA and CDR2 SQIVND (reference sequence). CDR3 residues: CASTPGRDRSYNEQFF. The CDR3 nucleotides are TGTGCCAGTACTCCCGGTCGGGACAGAAGCTACAATGAGCAGTTCTTC.

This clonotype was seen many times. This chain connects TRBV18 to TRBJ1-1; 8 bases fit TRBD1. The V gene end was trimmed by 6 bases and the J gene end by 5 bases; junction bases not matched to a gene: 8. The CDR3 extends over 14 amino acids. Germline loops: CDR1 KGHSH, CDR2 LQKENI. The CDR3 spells CASSPTGVATEAFF. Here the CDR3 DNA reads TGTGCCAGCTCTCCGACAGGGGTGGCGACTGAAGCTTTCTTT.

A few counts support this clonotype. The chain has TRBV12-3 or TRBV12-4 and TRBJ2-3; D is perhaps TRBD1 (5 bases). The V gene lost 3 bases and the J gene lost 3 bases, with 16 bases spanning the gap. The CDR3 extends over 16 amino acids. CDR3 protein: CASSFPSGQGTDTQYF. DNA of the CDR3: TGTGCCAGCAGTTTTCCTTCTGGGCAGGGAACAGATACGCAGTATTTT.

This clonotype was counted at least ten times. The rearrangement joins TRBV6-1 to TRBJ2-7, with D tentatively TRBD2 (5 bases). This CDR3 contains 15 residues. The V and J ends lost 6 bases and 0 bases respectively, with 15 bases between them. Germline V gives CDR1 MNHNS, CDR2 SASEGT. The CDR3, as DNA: TGTGCCAGCAGCTTGGCTTTAGCGAGCTCCTACGAGCAGTACTTC. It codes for CASSLALASSYEQYF.

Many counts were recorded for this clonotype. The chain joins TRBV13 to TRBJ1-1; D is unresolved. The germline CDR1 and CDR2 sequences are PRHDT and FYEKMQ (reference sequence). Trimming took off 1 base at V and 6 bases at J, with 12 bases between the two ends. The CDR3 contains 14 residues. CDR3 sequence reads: CASSLERAHPEAFF. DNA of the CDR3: TGTGCCAGCAGCTTAGAGAGGGCCCACCCTGAAGCTTTCTTT.

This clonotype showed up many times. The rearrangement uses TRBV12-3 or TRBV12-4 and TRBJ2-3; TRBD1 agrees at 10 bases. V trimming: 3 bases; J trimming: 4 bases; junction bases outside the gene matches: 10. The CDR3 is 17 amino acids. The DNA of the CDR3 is TGTGCCAGCAGTTTTGCGGACAGGGGGTGGTCGCCAGATACGCAGTATTTT. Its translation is CASSFADRGWSPDTQYF.

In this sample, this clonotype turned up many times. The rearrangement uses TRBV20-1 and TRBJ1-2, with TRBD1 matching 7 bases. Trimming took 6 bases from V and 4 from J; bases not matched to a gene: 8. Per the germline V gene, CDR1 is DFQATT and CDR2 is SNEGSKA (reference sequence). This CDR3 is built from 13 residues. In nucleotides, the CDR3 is TGCAGTGCCTCGACAGGGTGGAGCTATGGCTACACCTTC. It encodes CSASTGWSYGYTF.

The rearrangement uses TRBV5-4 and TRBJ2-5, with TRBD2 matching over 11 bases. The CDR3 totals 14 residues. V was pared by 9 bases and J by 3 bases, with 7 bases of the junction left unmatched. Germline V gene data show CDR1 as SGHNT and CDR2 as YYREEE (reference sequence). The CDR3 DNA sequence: TGTGCCACCAGGATAGCGGGGGGGAAAGAGACCCAGTACTTC. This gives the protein CATRIAGGKETQYF.

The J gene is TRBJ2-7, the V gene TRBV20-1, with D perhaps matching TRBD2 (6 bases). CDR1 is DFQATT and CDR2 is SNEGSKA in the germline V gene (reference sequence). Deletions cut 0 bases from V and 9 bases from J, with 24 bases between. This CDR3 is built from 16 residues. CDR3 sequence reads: CSARDPREKSRSVQYF. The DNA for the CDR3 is TGCAGTGCTAGAGATCCTCGGGAGAAGTCGCGTTCTGTGCAGTACTTC.

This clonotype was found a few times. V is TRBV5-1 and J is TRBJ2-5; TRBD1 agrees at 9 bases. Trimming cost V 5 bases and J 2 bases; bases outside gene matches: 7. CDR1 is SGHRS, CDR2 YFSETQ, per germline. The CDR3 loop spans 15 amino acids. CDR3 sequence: CASRPQGALQETQYF. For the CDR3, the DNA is TGCGCCAGCAGACCACAGGGGGCCCTACAAGAGACCCAGTACTTC.

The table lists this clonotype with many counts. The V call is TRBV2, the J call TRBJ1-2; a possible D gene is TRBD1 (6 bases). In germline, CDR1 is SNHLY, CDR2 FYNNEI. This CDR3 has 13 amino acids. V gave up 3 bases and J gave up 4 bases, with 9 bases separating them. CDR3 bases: TGTGCCAGCAGTGACAGGGGTGGCTATGGCTACACCTTC. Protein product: CASSDRGGYGYTF.

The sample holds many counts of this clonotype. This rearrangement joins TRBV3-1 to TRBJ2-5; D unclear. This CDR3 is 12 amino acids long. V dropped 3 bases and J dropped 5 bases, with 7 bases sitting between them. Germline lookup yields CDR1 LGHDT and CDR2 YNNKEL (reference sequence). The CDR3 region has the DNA TGTGCCAGCAGCCAGCCCGGGGAGACCCAGTACTTC. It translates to CASSQPGETQYF.

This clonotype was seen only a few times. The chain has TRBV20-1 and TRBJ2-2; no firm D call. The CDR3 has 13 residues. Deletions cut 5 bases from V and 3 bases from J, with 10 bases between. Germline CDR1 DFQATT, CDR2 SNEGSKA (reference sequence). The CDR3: CSASDRDTGELFF. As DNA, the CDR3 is TGCAGTGCTTCAGACCGCGACACCGGGGAGCTGTTTTTT.